This T cell receptor (beta chain) was profiled in a study of OX40 agonist ivuxolimab in advanced cancers. As for the study in general: Participants averaged approximately 60 years of age (range 23 to 79) and were about 85% male.

Germline V lookup: CDR1 SGHRS, CDR2 YFSETQ. The CDR3 spans 15 residues. Trimming stripped 4 bases from V and 2 bases from J, with 16 bases between. Sequencing used immunoSEQ multiplex PCR; TCRdb keeps in-frame clones, though not all of them. The sample lists 44,000 or so clones, 88% occurring once. Study-level findings and limits: A proportion of nonresponders additionally exhibited low normalized T-cell clonal expansion.

For this clone: Its antigen is as yet unknown.

The clonotype was recovered from an adult with an advanced solid tumor such as melanoma, head and neck, liver or kidney cancer. V usage is TRBV5-1 and J usage is TRBJ2-7; the D gene is possibly TRBD2 (5 bases). Specimen: CD4+ or CD8+ T cells sorted from blood, collected in a trial of the OX40 agonist ivuxolimab. As DNA, the CDR3 is TGCGCCAGCAGCCCTTGGCTAGCCGTTACCTACGAGCAGTACTTC. As protein: CASSPWLAVTYEQYF.